The T cell receptor beta chain under discussion was sequenced for a study of PD-1 blockade in classical Hodgkin lymphoma. Described time point: cycle 4 day 1 (C4D1), after less than seven weeks of nivolumab. Every patient was affected by relapse after autologous stem cell transplantation, while exposure to brentuximab vedotin was not uniform. Study outcomes and limitations: Newly diagnosed patients had baseline TCR diversity that was reportedly lower than that of healthy donors. What drove the repertoire differences, possibly disease activity or prior therapy, has not been defined. Partial responders and progressors had significantly lower baseline TCR diversity. Diversity in CD4+ TCRs, unlike that measured in CD8+ TCRs, had risen significantly by C4D1.

The germline V gene has CDR1 MNHEY and CDR2 SVGAGI. This CDR3 has 12 amino acids. V gave up 5 bases and J gave up 4 bases, with 8 bases separating them. The data were produced by immunoSEQ multiplex PCR, yet TCRdb's version contains in-frame clones alone and is incomplete. The sample shows more than 90,000 clones, approximately 78% of them seen only once. As concerns this clone: Its target is unknown.

The rearrangement uses TRBV6-5 and TRBJ1-2; D unclear. This receptor was taken from a human donor with classical Hodgkin lymphoma. Sequencing was performed on peripheral blood mononuclear cells (PBMCs), taken before the fourth cycle of nivolumab. In nucleotides, the CDR3 is TGTGCCAGCAGTCTGGGCCCCTATGGCTACACCTTC. It specifies CASSLGPYGYTF.